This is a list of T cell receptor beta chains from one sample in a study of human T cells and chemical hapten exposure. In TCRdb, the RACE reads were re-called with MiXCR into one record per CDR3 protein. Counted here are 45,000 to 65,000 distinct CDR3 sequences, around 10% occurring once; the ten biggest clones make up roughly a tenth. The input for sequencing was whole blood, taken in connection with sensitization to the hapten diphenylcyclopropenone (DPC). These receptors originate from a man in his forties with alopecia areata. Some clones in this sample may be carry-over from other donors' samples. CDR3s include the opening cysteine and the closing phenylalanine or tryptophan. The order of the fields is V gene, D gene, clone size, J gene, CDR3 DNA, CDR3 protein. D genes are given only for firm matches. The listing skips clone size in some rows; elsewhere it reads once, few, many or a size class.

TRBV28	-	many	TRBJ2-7	TGTGCCAGCAGTTTGGTGATCTCCTACGAGCAGTACTTC	CASSLVISYEQYF
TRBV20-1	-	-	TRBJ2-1	TGCAGTGCGCACCCCCGATATGGGGCCCCCTGGGATGAGCAGTTCTTC	CSAHPRYGAPWDEQFF
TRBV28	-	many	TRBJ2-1	TGTGCCAGCAGCGGGACCCACAATGAGCAGTTCTTC	CASSGTHNEQFF
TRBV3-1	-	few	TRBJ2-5	TGTGCCAGCAGCCGCCAACCCGGGACGTACCAAGAGACCCAGTACTTC	CASSRQPGTYQETQYF
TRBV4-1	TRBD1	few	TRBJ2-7	TGCGCCAGCAGCCAAGATCATTCGGGACAGGTCACCTACGAGCAGTACTTC	CASSQDHSGQVTYEQYF
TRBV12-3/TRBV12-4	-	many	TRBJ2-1	TGTGCCAGCAGTCCCCGGTTCAGCTCCTACAATGAGCAGTTCTTC	CASSPRFSSYNEQFF
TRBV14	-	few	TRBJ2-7	TGTGCCAGCAGCCAAGATACCGCCCAGGGCTACGAGCAGTACTTC	CASSQDTAQGYEQYF
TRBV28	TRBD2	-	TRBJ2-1	TGTGCCAGCCACGGACTAGCCTCCTACAATGAGCAGTTCTTC	CASHGLASYNEQFF
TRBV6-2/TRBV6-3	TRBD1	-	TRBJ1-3	TGTGCCAGCAGTTACCTCCGGGACAGGGGGCAGAGAAGTTCTGGAAACACCATATATTTT	CASSYLRDRGQRSSGNTIYF
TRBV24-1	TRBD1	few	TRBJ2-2	TGTGCCACCAGTGAGACAGGGGGCGCGAACACCGGGGAGCTGTTTTTT	CATSETGGANTGELFF
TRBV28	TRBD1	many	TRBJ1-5	TGTGCCAGCAGATTACAGGGGGCGACTCAGCCCCAGCATTTT	CASRLQGATQPQHF
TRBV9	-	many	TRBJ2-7	TGTGCCAGCAGCGTAGCTTCCGGCGAGCAGTACTTC	CASSVASGEQYF
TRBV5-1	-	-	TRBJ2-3	TGCGCCAGCGCGAGGGCGGTTGACACAGATACGCAGTATTTT	CASARAVDTDTQYF
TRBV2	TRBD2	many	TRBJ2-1	TGTGCCAGCAGTGGACTAGCGGGAGGTAATGAGCAGTTCTTC	CASSGLAGGNEQFF
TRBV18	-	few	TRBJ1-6	TGTGCCAGCTCACCACTGGAGAGGGGTAATTCACCCCTCCACTTT	CASSPLERGNSPLHF
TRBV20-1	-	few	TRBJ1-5	TGCAGTGTTGGCAGGACCAATCAGCCCCAGCATTTT	CSVGRTNQPQHF
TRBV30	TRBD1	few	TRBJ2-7	TGTGCCTGGAGGCCGGGACAGAGCTACGAGCAGTACTTC	CAWRPGQSYEQYF
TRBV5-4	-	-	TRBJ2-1	TGTGCCAGCAAGGGCCAGGGCTACAATGAGCAGTTCTTC	CASKGQGYNEQFF
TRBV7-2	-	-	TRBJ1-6	TGTGCCAGCAGCTTAGGCAACGATAATTCACCCCTCCACTTT	CASSLGNDNSPLHF
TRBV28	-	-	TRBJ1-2	TGTGCCAGCACTGGGAACAGGGCCTATGGCTACACCTTC	CASTGNRAYGYTF
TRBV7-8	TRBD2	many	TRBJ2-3	TGTGCCAGCAGCTTAACTAGCGGGAGAGCTAGCACAGATACGCAGTATTTT	CASSLTSGRASTDTQYF
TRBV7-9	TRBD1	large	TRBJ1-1	TGTGCCAGCAGCTTAGGGGTTCTGGGGACAGGGAACACTGAAGCTTTCTTT	CASSLGVLGTGNTEAFF
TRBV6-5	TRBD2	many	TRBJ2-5	TGTGCCAGCAGCCAGACCCTAGCGGGAGGCATCCAAGAGACCCAGTACTTC	CASSQTLAGGIQETQYF
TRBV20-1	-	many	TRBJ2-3	TGCAGTGCTAGTCGGGACGGAAGCACAGATACGCAGTATTTT	CSASRDGSTDTQYF
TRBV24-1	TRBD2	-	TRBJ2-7	TGTGCCACCAGTGACTTAGCGGGAGAGCAGTACTTC	CATSDLAGEQYF
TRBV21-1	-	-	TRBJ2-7	TGTGCCAGCAGCCCCCACCCCGGCACAGGGGGATTTCACGAGCAGTACTTC	CASSPHPGTGGFHEQYF
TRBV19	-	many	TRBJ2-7	TGTGCCAGTAGCCCCCGGGACTCTACCTACGAGCAGTACTTC	CASSPRDSTYEQYF
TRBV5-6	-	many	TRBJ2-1	TGTGCCAGCAGCTTGTTCGGGAGTGGATCCTACAATGAGCAGTTCTTC	CASSLFGSGSYNEQFF
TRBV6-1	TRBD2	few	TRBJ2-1	TGTGCCATCCGGGGGGTCTACAATGAGCAGTTCTTC	CAIRGVYNEQFF
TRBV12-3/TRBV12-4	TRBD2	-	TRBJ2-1	TGTGCCAGCAGTCTGACTAGCGGCTCAAGAGATGAGCAGTTCTTC	CASSLTSGSRDEQFF
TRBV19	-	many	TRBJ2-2	TGTGCCAGTAGGTCAGGGTCGAACACCGGGGAGCTGTTTTTT	CASRSGSNTGELFF
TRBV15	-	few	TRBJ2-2	TGTGCCACCAGCAACCGGGCAGGGAACACCGGGGAGCTGTTTTTT	CATSNRAGNTGELFF
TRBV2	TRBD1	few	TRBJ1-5	TGTGCCAGCAGTGCGGACAGGGGGTTTCAGCCCCAGCATTTT	CASSADRGFQPQHF
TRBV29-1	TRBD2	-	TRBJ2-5	TGCAGCGTTGGAGTGGGAGGGAGTCCAAGCGAGACCCAGTACTTC	CSVGVGGSPSETQYF
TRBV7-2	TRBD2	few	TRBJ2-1	TGTGCCAGCAGCTCCTACGCCGGGACTAGGGGGAGGTGGTTCTTC	CASSSYAGTRGRWFF
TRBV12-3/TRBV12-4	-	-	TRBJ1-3	TGTGCCAGCAGCTCGGGTGGTTTCTCTGGAAACACCATATATTTT	CASSSGGFSGNTIYF
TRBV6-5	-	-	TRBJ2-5	TGTGCCAGCAATATCGGGTCTAATCAAGAGACCCAGTACTTC	CASNIGSNQETQYF
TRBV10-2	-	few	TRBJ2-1	TGCGCCAGCAGGGTCTGGCGGGAAGGCGATGAGCAGTTCTTC	CASRVWREGDEQFF
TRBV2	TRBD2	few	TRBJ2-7	TGTGCCAGCAGTCTCTTTCCGGGACTAGCGGTTTACGAGCAGTACTTC	CASSLFPGLAVYEQYF
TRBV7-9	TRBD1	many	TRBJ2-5	TGTGCCAGCAGCCCCGGGACAGGCGCCCCAGAGACCCAGTACTTC	CASSPGTGAPETQYF
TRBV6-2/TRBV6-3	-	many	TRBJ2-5	TGTGCCAGCAGTTATTCGGCTAGCGTACGGGAGACCCAGTACTTC	CASSYSASVRETQYF
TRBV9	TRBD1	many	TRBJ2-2	TGTGCCAGCAGCGTGACAACAGGGGGCGACACCGGGGAGCTGTTTTTT	CASSVTTGGDTGELFF
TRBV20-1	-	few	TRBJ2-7	TGCAGTGCTAGGGGGGGCGGGAGCGGCGAGCAGTACTTC	CSARGGGSGEQYF
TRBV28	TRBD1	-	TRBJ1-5	TGTGCCAACCAGGGGGCAGGCAATCAGCCCCAGCATTTT	CANQGAGNQPQHF
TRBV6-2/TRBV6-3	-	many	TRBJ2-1	TGTGCCAGCAGTTATGGGGGCGTAAATGAGCAGTTCTTC	CASSYGGVNEQFF
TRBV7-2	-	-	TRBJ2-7	TGTGCCAGCAGCTTAGTCTCGGCGCGCGAGCAGTACTTC	CASSLVSAREQYF
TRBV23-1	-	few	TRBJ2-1	TGCGCCAGCAGTCAATCGGGCTTC	CASSQSGF
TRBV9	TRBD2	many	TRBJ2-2	TGTGCCAGCAGCGTTCCGATGACTAGCGGGCGGAACACCGGGGAGCTGTTTTTT	CASSVPMTSGRNTGELFF
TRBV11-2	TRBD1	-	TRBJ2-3	TGTGCCAGCAGCTCAGATCTAAGGGGGCCAGATACGCAGTATTTT	CASSSDLRGPDTQYF